These 6 T cell receptor beta chains were sequenced from one sample in a study of T cells in Graves' hyperthyroidism and ophthalmopathy. Amplified TCR beta CDR3 regions came from RNA transcripts. With the HTBI primer set, the TCR CDR3 went through a first round of RT-PCR. Each CDR3 protein is one row after TCRdb ran MiXCR on the multiplex PCR reads. The top ten hold roughly 40% of the sample, which has some 300,000 distinct CDR3 sequences, 15% to 20% seen once. Sequenced sample: blood. Receptors were obtained from a man between 50 and 59 years old with Graves' ophthalmopathy.

This clonotype appeared a few times. The V call is TRBV5-1, the J call TRBJ1-1; no clear D gene. The germline gives CDR1 SGHRS, CDR2 YFSETQ. Trimming took off 0 bases at V and 6 bases at J, with 9 bases between the two ends. There are 13 residues in the CDR3. The CDR3 loop is CASSLVRAPEAFF. The DNA of the CDR3 is TGCGCCAGCAGCTTGGTCCGGGCTCCTGAAGCTTTCTTT.

The chain carries TRBV7-9 and TRBJ2-1; D remains unclear. CDR1 and CDR2 from the germline V gene are SEHNR and FQNEAQ (reference sequence). CDR3 length: 15 amino acids. V was trimmed by 1 base and J by 2 bases, leaving 9 bases between them. The CDR3 loop reads CASSLVGPTYNEQFF. CDR3 nucleotide sequence: TGTGCCAGCAGCTTAGTAGGGCCTACCTACAATGAGCAGTTCTTC.

This clonotype was seen just once. The rearrangement joins TRBV7-2 to TRBJ2-1; D is ambiguous. V shed 4 bases and J shed 8 bases, with 9 bases lying between them. CDR3 size: 12 residues. Germline assignment: CDR1 SGHTA and CDR2 FQGNSA. CDR3 region: CASSWVGDEQFF. In DNA, the CDR3 is TGTGCCAGCAGCTGGGTTGGGGATGAGCAGTTCTTC.

This clonotype occurred many times. The CDR3 spells CASSLAGGQNYGYTF. The CDR3 DNA reads TGCGCCAGCAGCCTGGCGGGGGGTCAGAACTATGGCTACACCTTC. The gene calls are TRBV5-1 and TRBJ1-2, with D possibly TRBD1 on 5 matching bases. Germline V CDR1 and CDR2: SGHRS, YFSETQ. Trimming cost V 4 bases and J 2 bases, with 15 bases left between them. This CDR3 is 15 amino acids long. The variable domain in full, completed from reference TRBV5-1 and TRBJ1-2, reads KAGVTQTPRYLIKTRGQQVTLSCSPISGHRSVSWYQQTPGQGLQFLFEYFSETQRNKGNFPGRFSGRQFSNSRSEMNVSTLELGDSALYLCASSLAGGQNYGYTFGSGTRLTVV.

The chain carries TRBV28 and TRBJ1-2; 7 bases fit TRBD1. J lost 13 bases, V lost 5 bases, and 7 bases had no gene match. CDR3 length: 11 residues. Germline V gene sequence: CDR1 MDHEN, CDR2 SYDVKM. In DNA form, the CDR3 reads TGTGCCAGCAGTCTCGGACAGGTCAGCACCTTC. Amino acids: CASSLGQVSTF.

Only a few counts were recorded for this clonotype. The chain joins TRBV6-1 to TRBJ2-7; the match to TRBD1 covers 11 bases. The V segment lost 6 bases and the J segment 3 bases; nucleotides outside the gene matches: 16. This CDR3 region has 18 residues. Per the germline V gene, CDR1 is MNHNS and CDR2 is SASEGT. Here the CDR3 reads CASSRGQGDLARSYEQYF. DNA for the CDR3: TGTGCCAGCAGCCGGGGACAGGGGGATCTAGCGAGGAGCTACGAGCAGTACTTC.